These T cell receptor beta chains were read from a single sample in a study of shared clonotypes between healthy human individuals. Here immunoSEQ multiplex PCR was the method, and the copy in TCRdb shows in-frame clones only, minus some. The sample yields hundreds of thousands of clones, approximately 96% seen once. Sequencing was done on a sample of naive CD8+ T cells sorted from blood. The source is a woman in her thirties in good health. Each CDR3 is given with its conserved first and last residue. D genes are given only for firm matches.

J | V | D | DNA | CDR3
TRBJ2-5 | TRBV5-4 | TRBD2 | TGTGCCAGCAGCATAGGGACTAGCGAAGAGACCCAGTACTTC | CASSIGTSEETQYF
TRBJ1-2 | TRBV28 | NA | TGTGCCAGCACCCTGGGGCTCAGAACGGGATCTGGCTACACCTTC | CASTLGLRTGSGYTF
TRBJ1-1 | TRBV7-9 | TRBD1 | TGTGCCAGCAGCCCGCAGGGGGCGTCGGGTTTTGAAGCTTTCTTT | CASSPQGASGFEAFF
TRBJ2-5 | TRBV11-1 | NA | TGTGCCAGCAGCTTACCTGAGACCCAGTACTTC | CASSLPETQYF
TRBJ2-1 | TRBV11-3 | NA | TGTGCCAGATTTAACCGGGATGGGGACAATGAGCAGTTCTTC | CARFNRDGDNEQFF
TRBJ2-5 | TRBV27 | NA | TGTGCCAGCATGGAGATAGGGATGTTGGAGACCCAGTACTTC | CASMEIGMLETQYF
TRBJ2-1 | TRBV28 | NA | TGTGCAACGACCCGTCCCGTCTACAATGAGCAGTTCTTC | CATTRPVYNEQFF
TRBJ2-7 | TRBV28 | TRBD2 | TGTGCCAGCAGTTTTCTAGCGGGACCCTCCTACGAGCAGTACTTC | CASSFLAGPSYEQYF
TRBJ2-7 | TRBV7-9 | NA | TGTGCCAGCAGCTTAGAGGCGGGCTGGTACGAGCAGTACTTC | CASSLEAGWYEQYF
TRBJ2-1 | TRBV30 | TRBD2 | TGTGCCTCGAGCGGACTAGCGGGACGTTGGGATGAGCAGTTCTTC | CASSGLAGRWDEQFF
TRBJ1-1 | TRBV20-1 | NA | TGCAGTGCTAGTGCGGACACTGAAGCTTTCTTT | CSASADTEAFF
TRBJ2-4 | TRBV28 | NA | TGTGCCAGCAGCTCTACGGACAGCGCACTAGCCAAAAACATTCAGTACTTC | CASSSTDSALAKNIQYF
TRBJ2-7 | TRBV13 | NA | TGTGCCAGCAGCCCCCAAAATGGGAACTACGAGCAGTACTTC | CASSPQNGNYEQYF
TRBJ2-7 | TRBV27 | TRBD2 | TGTGCCAGCAGTGGGGGGACTAGCGGGAGAGGCGAGCAGTACTTC | CASSGGTSGRGEQYF